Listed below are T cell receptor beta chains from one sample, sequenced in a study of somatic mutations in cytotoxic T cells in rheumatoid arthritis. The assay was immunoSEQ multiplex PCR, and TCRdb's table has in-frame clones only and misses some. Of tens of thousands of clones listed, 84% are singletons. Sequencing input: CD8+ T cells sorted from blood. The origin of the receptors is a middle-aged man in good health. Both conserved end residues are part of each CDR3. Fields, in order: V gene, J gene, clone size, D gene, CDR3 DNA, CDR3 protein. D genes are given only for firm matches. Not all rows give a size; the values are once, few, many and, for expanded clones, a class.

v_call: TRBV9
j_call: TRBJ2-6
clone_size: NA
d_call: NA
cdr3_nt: TGTGCCAGCAGCGTGGATCGGGGCACGGGGGCCAACGTCCTGACTTTC
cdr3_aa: CASSVDRGTGANVLTF

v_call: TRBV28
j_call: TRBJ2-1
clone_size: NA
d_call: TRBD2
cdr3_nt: TGTGCCAGCAGTCTAGCGGGGGGGTCCTACAATGAGCAGTTCTTC
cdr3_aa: CASSLAGGSYNEQFF

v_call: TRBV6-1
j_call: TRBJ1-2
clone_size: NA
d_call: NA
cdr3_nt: TGTGCCAGCAGACCCAGGACACTCTATGGCTACACCTTC
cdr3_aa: CASRPRTLYGYTF

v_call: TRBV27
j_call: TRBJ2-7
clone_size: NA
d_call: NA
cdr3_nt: TGTGCCAGCAGCCCACCGGGACTTAAATACGAGCAGTACTTC
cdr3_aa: CASSPPGLKYEQYF

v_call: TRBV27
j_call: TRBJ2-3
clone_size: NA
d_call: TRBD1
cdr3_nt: TGTGCCAGCAGACCCCCGGACAGGGGGCTCCCAGATACGCAGTATTTT
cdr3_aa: CASRPPDRGLPDTQYF

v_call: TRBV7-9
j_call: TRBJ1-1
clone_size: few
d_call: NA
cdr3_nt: TGTGCCAGCAGCCCCCGGACCGTCACTGAAGCTTTCTTT
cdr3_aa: CASSPRTVTEAFF

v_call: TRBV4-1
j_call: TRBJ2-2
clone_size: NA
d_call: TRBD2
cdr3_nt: TGCGCCAGCAGGTGGACTAGCGAGAACACCGGGGAGCTGTTTTTT
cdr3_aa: CASRWTSENTGELFF

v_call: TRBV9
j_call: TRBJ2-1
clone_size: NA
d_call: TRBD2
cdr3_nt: TGTGCCAGCAGCGGAGCGGGATCGAACTACAATGAGCAGTTCTTC
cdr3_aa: CASSGAGSNYNEQFF

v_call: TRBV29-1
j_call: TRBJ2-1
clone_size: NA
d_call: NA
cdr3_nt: TGCAGCGTTCCCCCCGACAGACACAATGAGCAGTTCTTC
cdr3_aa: CSVPPDRHNEQFF

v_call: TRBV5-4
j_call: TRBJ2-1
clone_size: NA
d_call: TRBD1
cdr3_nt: TGTGCCAGCAGCCAGGACGAACGGGACAGGGGGTTTGGATACAATGAGCAGTTCTTC
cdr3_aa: CASSQDERDRGFGYNEQFF

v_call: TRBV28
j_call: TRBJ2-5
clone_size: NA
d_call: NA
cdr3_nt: TGTGCCAGCAGCCAAGGGGGGACTGAAGAGACCCAGTACTTC
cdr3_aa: CASSQGGTEETQYF

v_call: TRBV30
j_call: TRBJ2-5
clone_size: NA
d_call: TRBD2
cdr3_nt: TGTGCCTGGAGGGGAAAACTAGCGGGAGGGCTAGAGACCCAGTACTTC
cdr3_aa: CAWRGKLAGGLETQYF

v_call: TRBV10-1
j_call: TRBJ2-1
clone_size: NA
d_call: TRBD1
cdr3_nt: TGCGCCAGCAGTACCATCCGGGACAGGGGGGTTGGTGAGCAGTTCTTC
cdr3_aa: CASSTIRDRGVGEQFF

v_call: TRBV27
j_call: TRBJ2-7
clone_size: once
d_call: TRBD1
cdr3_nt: TGTGCCAGCAGTTTACTCCCGGGACAGGGGAATGTGGGAGAGCAGTACTTC
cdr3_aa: CASSLLPGQGNVGEQYF

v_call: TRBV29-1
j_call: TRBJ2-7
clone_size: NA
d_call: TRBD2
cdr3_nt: TGCAGCGTTGAAGATGGGACTAGCGGGAGAGACTACGAGCAGTACTTC
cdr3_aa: CSVEDGTSGRDYEQYF

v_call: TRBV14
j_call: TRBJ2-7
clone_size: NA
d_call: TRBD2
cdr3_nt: TGTGCCAGCAGCCACTTAGCGGGAGGGCCGGGAGAGCAGTACTTC
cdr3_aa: CASSHLAGGPGEQYF

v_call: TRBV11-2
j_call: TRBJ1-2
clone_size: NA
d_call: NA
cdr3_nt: TGTGCCAGCAGCGTCCAGGGCGCTATGTCCTATGGCTACACCTTC
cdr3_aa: CASSVQGAMSYGYTF

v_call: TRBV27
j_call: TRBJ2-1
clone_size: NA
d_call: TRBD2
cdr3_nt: TGTGCCAGCAGTTCGGGACTAGCGGGAGAATACAATGAGCAGTTCTTC
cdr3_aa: CASSSGLAGEYNEQFF

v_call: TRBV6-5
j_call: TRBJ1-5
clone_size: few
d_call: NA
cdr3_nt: TGTGCCAGCAGTTACTCCAGCTATCAGCCCCAGCATTTT
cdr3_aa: CASSYSSYQPQHF

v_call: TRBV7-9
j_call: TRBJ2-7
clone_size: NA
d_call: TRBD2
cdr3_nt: TGTGCCAGCAGTCCTAGCGGGGTGTACTCCTACGAGCAGTACTTC
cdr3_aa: CASSPSGVYSYEQYF

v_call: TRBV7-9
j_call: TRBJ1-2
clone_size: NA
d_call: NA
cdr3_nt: TGTGCCAGCAGCTTCCCCCTAGCCGGGCTTCATGGCTACACCTTC
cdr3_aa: CASSFPLAGLHGYTF

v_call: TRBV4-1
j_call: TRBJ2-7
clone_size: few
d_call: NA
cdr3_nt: TGCGCCAGCAGCCAGCTACCGGGTGGGGCCTACGAGCAGTACTTC
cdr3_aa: CASSQLPGGAYEQYF

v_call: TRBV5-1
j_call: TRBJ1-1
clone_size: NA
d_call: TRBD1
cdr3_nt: TGCGCCAGCAGCTTGATGGGGTGGGGGACAGGGGGCGTTGGGACTGAAGCTTTCTTT
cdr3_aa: CASSLMGWGTGGVGTEAFF

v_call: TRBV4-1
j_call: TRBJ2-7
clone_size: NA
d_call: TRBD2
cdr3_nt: TGCGCCAGCAGCCAAGATCTCCGGGGGGTTCCCTACGAGCAGTACTTC
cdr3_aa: CASSQDLRGVPYEQYF

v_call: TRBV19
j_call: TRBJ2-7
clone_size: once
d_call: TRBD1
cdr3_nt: TGTGCCAGTAGTCCGGCAGGGGGCTTCCACGAGCAGTACTTC
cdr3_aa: CASSPAGGFHEQYF

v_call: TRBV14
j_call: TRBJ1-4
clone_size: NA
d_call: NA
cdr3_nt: TGTGCCAGCAGCCAAGGAGGAGTAACTAATGAAAAACTGTTTTTT
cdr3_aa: CASSQGGVTNEKLFF

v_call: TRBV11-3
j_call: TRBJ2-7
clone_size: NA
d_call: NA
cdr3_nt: TGTGCCAGCAGCTCTCCGGGGCTCTACGAGCAGTACTTC
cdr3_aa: CASSSPGLYEQYF

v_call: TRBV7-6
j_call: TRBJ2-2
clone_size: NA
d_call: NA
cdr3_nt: TGTGCCAGCAGCTTAGCCGGTCTAAACACCGGGGAGCTGTTTTTT
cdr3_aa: CASSLAGLNTGELFF

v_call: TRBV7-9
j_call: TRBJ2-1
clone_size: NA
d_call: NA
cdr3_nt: TGTGCCAGCAGCTTACCACCTACTGGGATTCAATCCTACAATGAGCAGTTCTTC
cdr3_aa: CASSLPPTGIQSYNEQFF

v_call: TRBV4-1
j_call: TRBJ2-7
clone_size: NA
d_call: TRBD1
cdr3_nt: TGCGCCAGCAGCCACGGAACCGGGACAGGGGGTTACGAGCAGTACTTC
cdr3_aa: CASSHGTGTGGYEQYF

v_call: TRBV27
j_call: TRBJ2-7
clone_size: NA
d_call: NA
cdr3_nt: TGTGCCAGCAGCCTGGACGGAAAAAACTACGAGCAGTACTTC
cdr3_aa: CASSLDGKNYEQYF

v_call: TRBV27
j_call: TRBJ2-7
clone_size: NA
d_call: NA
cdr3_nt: TGTGCCAGCAGTCCTCAGCGGCGAGAGACCTACGAGCAGTACTTC
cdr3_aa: CASSPQRRETYEQYF

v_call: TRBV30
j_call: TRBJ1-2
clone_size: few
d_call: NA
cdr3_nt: TGTGCCTGGAGTGTAGGGACAAACTATGGCTACACCTTC
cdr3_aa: CAWSVGTNYGYTF

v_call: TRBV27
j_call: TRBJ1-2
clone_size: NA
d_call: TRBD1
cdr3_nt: TGTGCCAGCAGTTCCCCCGGGACAGGATTCTATGGCTACACCTTC
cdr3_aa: CASSSPGTGFYGYTF

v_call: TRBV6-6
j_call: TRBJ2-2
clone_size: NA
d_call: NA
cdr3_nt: TGTGCCAGTACCGTTGAAGGGTGGACCGGGGAGCTGTTTTTT
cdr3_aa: CASTVEGWTGELFF

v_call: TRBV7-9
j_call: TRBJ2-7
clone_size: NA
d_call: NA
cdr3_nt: TGTGCCAGCAGCTTGACAGAGTACGAGCAGTACTTC
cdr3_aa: CASSLTEYEQYF

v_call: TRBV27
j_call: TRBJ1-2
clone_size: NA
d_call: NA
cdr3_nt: TGTGCCAGCAGTTCCGGAGGGGGTGACGGCTACACCTTC
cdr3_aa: CASSSGGGDGYTF

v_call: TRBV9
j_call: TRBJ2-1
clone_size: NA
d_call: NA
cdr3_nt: TGTGCCAGCAGCGTAGGGGGAGGCAATGAGCAGTTCTTC
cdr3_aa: CASSVGGGNEQFF

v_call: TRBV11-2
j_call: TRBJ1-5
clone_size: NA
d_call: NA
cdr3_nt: TGTGCCAGCAGCCGAGGGGACATCCATAGCAATCAGCCCCAGCATTTT
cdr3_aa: CASSRGDIHSNQPQHF

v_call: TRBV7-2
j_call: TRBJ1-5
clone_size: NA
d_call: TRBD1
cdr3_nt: TGTGCCAGCAGCTTAGGGGGGCAGGGGGAGGGTCAGCCCCAGCATTTT
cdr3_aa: CASSLGGQGEGQPQHF

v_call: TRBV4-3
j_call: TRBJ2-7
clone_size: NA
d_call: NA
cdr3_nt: TGCGCCAGCAGCCATAGCAGCGGCAACTACGAGCAGTACTTC
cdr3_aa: CASSHSSGNYEQYF

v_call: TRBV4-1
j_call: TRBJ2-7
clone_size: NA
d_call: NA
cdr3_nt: TGCGCCAGCAGCCAAGTTGAGGGGCCTACCTACGAGCAGTACTTC
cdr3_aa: CASSQVEGPTYEQYF

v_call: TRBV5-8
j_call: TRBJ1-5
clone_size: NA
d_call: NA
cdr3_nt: TGTGCCAGCAGCTTATTGGGGGGCAGCCTCAATCAGCCCCAGCATTTT
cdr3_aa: CASSLLGGSLNQPQHF

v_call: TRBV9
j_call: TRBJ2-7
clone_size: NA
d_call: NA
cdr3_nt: TGTGCCAGCAGCGTAGGTGCCGTAAACTACGAGCAGTACTTC
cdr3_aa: CASSVGAVNYEQYF

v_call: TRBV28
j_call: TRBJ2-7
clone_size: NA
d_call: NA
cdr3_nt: TGTGCCAGCAGTTTTTCTGACAGTCGGACCACCTACGAGCAGTACTTC
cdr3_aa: CASSFSDSRTTYEQYF

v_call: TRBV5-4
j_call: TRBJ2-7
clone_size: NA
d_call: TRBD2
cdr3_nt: TGTGCCAGCAGCTTGGCTAGCGGGAGCTACGAGCAGTACTTC
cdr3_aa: CASSLASGSYEQYF

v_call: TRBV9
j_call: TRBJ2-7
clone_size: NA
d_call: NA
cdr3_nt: TGTGCCAGCGGGGGGCGCTCCTACGAGCAGTACTTC
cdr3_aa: CASGGRSYEQYF

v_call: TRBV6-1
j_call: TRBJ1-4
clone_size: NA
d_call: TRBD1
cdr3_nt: TGTGCCAGCAGTGGGGGACAGCTTAATGAAAAACTGTTTTTT
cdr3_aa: CASSGGQLNEKLFF

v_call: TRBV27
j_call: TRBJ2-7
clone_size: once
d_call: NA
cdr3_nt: TGTGCCAGCAATCCCGGGAACCCAAGCTGGCTCGAGCAGTACTTC
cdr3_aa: CASNPGNPSWLEQYF

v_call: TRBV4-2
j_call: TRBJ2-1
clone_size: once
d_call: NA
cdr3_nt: TGTGCCAGCAGCTCGGGATTTCTTGGTAATGAGCAGTTCTTC
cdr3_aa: CASSSGFLGNEQFF

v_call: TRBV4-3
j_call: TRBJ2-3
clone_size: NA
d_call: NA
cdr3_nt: TGCGCCAGCAGCCAAGATCCTGCGGGCGGGGCGCAGTATTTT
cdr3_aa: CASSQDPAGGAQYF

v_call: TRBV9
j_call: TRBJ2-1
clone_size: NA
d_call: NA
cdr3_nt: TGTGCCAGCAGCGTATCAGTCTATGAGCAGTTCTTC
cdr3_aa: CASSVSVYEQFF

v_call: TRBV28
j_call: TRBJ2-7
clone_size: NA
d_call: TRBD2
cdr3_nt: TGCCCCTCGACAGCGGGGCCTTTCGTCCACGAGCAGTACTTC
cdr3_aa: CPSTAGPFVHEQYF

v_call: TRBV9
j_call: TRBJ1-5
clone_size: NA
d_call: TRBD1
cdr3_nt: TGTGCCAGCAGCGGGACAGGGGCGACCAATCAGCCCCAGCATTTT
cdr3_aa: CASSGTGATNQPQHF